The T cell receptor beta chain under discussion was sequenced for a study of patients and donors after allogeneic stem cell transplantation. TCRdb passed the RT-PCR reads through MiXCR, listing each CDR3 protein once. This table has 84,000 or so distinct CDR3 sequences, around 48% appearing once. Germline CDR1 DFQATT, CDR2 SNEGSKA (reference sequence). This CDR3 contains 12 residues. V lost 3 bases and J 5 bases, leaving 8 bases between the germline ends. Sequences were obtained from blood, either unsorted or a sorted T cell fraction (not recorded which). V is TRBV20-1 and J is TRBJ1-5; D not resolved. The sequence came from a human donor who was either an allogeneic HSCT recipient or a stem cell or donor lymphocyte infusion donor (not recorded which). It is not recorded whose cells these are; they may come from a transplant donor. The CDR3 loop reads CSASGLHQPQHF. DNA of the CDR3: TGCAGTGCTAGCGGCTTACATCAGCCCCAGCATTTT.